Included here is one T cell receptor beta chain sequence, with context. As yet, its antigen is unknown. Produced via immunoSEQ multiplex PCR; TCRdb's table is partial and in-frame only. The table lists about 170,000 clones, about 92% of them singletons. These data come from a study of T cell responses to AZD1222 COVID-19 vaccine. Looking at the study overall: Recipients boosted at about 4 weeks or about 12 weeks are pooled.

Study-wide results and caveats: Spike-specific TCR depth and breadth grew after two AZD1222 doses. Spike regions recognized by vaccine-associated CD4 TCRs spanned the protein, led by 160-218 and 743-854. Only after the peak T cell response were repertoires sampled.

V lost 4 bases and J lost 4, with 19 bases in between. The germline CDR1 and CDR2 sequences are MNHNS and SASEGT. The CDR3 spans 16 residues. Source: peripheral blood, taken on day 0 of AZD1222 vaccination. V gene TRBV6-1 combines with J gene TRBJ1-2; a weak D match, TRBD1 (5 bases). This receptor was obtained from an adult in good health. The CDR3 DNA sequence: TGTGCCAGCAGTGCCTCACAGGAAGCCGTAGCCTATGGCTACACCTTC. Protein sequence: CASSASQEAVAYGYTF.